The 18 T cell receptor beta chains presented below share a single source sample, sequenced in a study of blood T cells in healthy people across ages. With a J-beta primer mix and a sample-barcoded 5' primer, a second PCR ran roughly 6 to 11 cycles. In TCRdb, the 5' RACE reads were re-called with MiXCR into one record per CDR3 protein. Counted here are about 1,800,000 distinct CDR3 sequences, 28% occurring once; the ten biggest clones make up roughly 8.2%. Sequencing input: blood. The receptors originated from a woman aged 25 to 39 in good health.

The chain combines TRBV20-1 with TRBJ2-3; the D is unclear. CDR3 length: 14 amino acids. The germline gives CDR1 DFQATT, CDR2 SNEGSKA (reference sequence). Trimming cost V 3 bases and J 1 base, with 11 bases left between them. DNA for the CDR3: TGCAGTGCTAGGTCAGCTGACGGCACAGATACGCAGTATTTT. Amino acids: CSARSADGTDTQYF.

The chain has TRBV7-9 and TRBJ2-3, with D possibly TRBD2 on 5 matching bases. The CDR3 totals 16 residues. From germline, CDR1 is SEHNR and CDR2 FQNEAQ (reference sequence). V lost 1 base, J lost 1 base, and 12 bases lay in between. CDR3 in DNA: TGTGCCAGCAGCTTAGTCGCGGGCACCCGCACAGATACGCAGTATTTT. The encoded protein is CASSLVAGTRTDTQYF.

DNA of the CDR3: TGTGCCAGCAGTCGACACCACCCCACCTACAATGAGCAGTTCTTC. Translating it yields CASSRHHPTYNEQFF. The chain uses TRBV28 and TRBJ2-1; D call uncertain. The CDR3 is 15 amino acids. CDR1 and CDR2 (germline): MDHEN, SYDVKM. Trimming stripped 5 bases from V and 2 bases from J, with 13 bases between.

With respect to this clonotype: A read error may explain this, as a much larger clone is one base away. V gene TRBV12-3 or TRBV12-4 combines with J gene TRBJ2-3, with D possibly TRBD2 on 7 matching bases. The CDR3 extends over 15 amino acids. The CDR3 loop reads CASSLRGGISDAQYF. The DNA of the CDR3 is TGTGCCAGCAGTTTAAGGGGGGGAATATCAGATGCGCAGTATTTT.

This chain uses TRBV5-1 with TRBJ2-1; TRBD2 aligns across 10 bases. The length of the CDR3 is 15 residues. Trimming took 4 bases from V and 4 from J; bases not matched to a gene: 5. Germline CDR1 is SGHRS and CDR2 is YFSETQ. The CDR3 nucleotides read TGCGCCAGCAGCACCGGGACTAGCGTTTACAATGAGCAGTTCTTC. This encodes CASSTGTSVYNEQFF.

This clonotype was found a few times. An end of the junction differs from the germline gene, which may be a read error. This chain links TRBV12-3 or TRBV12-4 with TRBJ2-1; 7 bases line up with TRBD2. The CDR3 loop spans 14 amino acids. CDR3: CASSLAVRGNEQFF. As DNA, the CDR3 is TGTGCCAGCAGTCTAGCGGTCCGGGGGAATGAGCAGTTCTTC.

This clonotype was counted only a few times. This rearrangement joins TRBV7-2 to TRBJ2-7; the D gene is possibly TRBD2 (5 bases). The CDR3 is made up of 17 amino acids. The V and J ends lost 0 bases and 4 bases respectively, with 19 bases between them. Looked up from germline, CDR1 is SGHTA and CDR2 is FQGNSA. The CDR3 sequence: CASSLAQSEGTTYEQYF. DNA for the CDR3: TGTGCCAGCAGCTTAGCCCAGTCCGAGGGCACCACTTACGAGCAGTACTTC.

The table lists this clonotype with many counts. The chain combines TRBV2 with TRBJ1-2; D is possibly TRBD1 (5 bases). Between the trimmed V and J ends, which lost 3 bases and 2 bases, there was a span of 16 bases. The CDR3 has 16 amino acids. Germline CDR1 and CDR2: SNHLY and FYNNEI. In DNA, the CDR3 is TGTGCCAGCAGTGACACCGACAGCAACCTAAACTATGGCTACACCTTC. Its protein is CASSDTDSNLNYGYTF.

This chain joins TRBV6-5 and TRBJ1-3, with D unclear. This CDR3 region has 15 residues. V dropped 0 bases and J dropped 0 bases, with 6 bases sitting between them. Germline V gene data show CDR1 as MNHEY and CDR2 as SVGAGI. As DNA, the CDR3 is TGTGCCAGCAGTTACTCGCCGGACTCTGGAAACACCATATATTTT. Translating gives CASSYSPDSGNTIYF.

The chain joins TRBV9 to TRBJ2-3; 8 nucleotides agree with TRBD2. The CDR3 runs to 14 residues. The germline V gene has CDR1 SGDLS and CDR2 YYNGEE. Unmatched junction bases numbered 8, after V lost 7 bases and J lost 4 bases. CDR3 loop: CASVPGLGPDTQYF. DNA of the CDR3: TGTGCCAGCGTTCCGGGACTAGGACCAGATACGCAGTATTTT.

V is TRBV20-1 and J is TRBJ1-6; TRBD1 might be the D (6 bases). This CDR3 contains 15 residues. Trimming stripped 5 bases from V and 0 bases from J, with 11 bases between. Germline CDR1 and CDR2: DFQATT and SNEGSKA (reference sequence). The CDR3 region is CSAADRSSYNSPLHF. CDR3 nucleotide sequence: TGCAGTGCTGCCGACAGGAGCTCCTATAATTCACCCCTCCACTTT.

The chain has TRBV7-2 and TRBJ2-1; no firm D call. This CDR3 spans 16 amino acids. With 5 bases removed from V and 7 bases from J, the gap between germline ends came to 21 bases. Germline V lookup: CDR1 SGHTA, CDR2 FQGNSA. CDR3 sequence: CASSTWSQAYGNEQFF. The CDR3 coding sequence is TGTGCCAGCAGCACCTGGTCCCAGGCTTATGGGAATGAGCAGTTCTTC. Full variable domain (missing parts from reference TRBV7-2 and TRBJ2-1): GAGVSQSPSNKVTEKGKDVELRCDPISGHTALYWYRQSLGQGLEFLIYFQGNSAPDKSGLPSDRFSAERTGGSVSTLTIQRTQQEDSAVYLCASSTWSQAYGNEQFFGPGTRLTVL.

This clonotype occurred a few times. The CDR3 protein is CASYGGRDYNEQFF. CDR3 sequence (DNA): TGTGCCAGCTACGGAGGCCGGGACTACAATGAGCAGTTCTTC. The chain uses TRBV6-6 and TRBJ2-1; tentatively, D is TRBD2 (5 bases). With 8 bases removed from V and 3 bases from J, the gap between germline ends came to 14 bases. Per germline, CDR1 MNHNY and CDR2 SVGAGI (reference sequence). This CDR3 region has 14 residues.

The gene calls are TRBV5-1 and TRBJ2-3; D not resolved. CDR1 is SGHRS and CDR2 is YFSETQ in the germline V gene. The CDR3 length is 12 residues. V lost 3 bases, J lost 6 bases, and 8 bases lay in between. The CDR3 loop is CASSSSEDTQYF. CDR3 bases: TGCGCCAGCAGCTCCTCCGAGGATACGCAGTATTTT.

This clonotype appeared a few times. The chain uses TRBV20-1 and TRBJ1-1, with no clear D. V was trimmed by 5 bases and J by 0 bases, leaving 13 bases between them. The CDR3 extends over 14 amino acids. Germline V gene sequence: CDR1 DFQATT, CDR2 SNEGSKA (reference sequence). The CDR3 loop is CSALPDLMNTEAFF. CDR3 coding DNA: TGCAGTGCTTTACCGGACCTCATGAACACTGAAGCTTTCTTT.

The chain is built from TRBV5-1 and TRBJ2-7; a weak D match, TRBD1 (6 bases). Trimming stripped 1 base from V and 2 bases from J, with 19 bases between. The germline V gene encodes CDR1 SGHRS and CDR2 YFSETQ. The CDR3 runs to 17 residues. The CDR3 sequence is CASSLKVFPDRPYEQYF. The CDR3 coding sequence is TGCGCCAGCAGCTTGAAAGTATTTCCGGACAGACCCTACGAGCAGTACTTC.

The rearrangement uses TRBV7-9 and TRBJ2-4; no firm D call. The germline CDR1 and CDR2 sequences are SEHNR and FQNEAQ (reference sequence). V was cut by 0 bases and J by 11 bases, with 8 bases left in between. This CDR3 spans 12 amino acids. As DNA, the CDR3 is TGTGCCAGCAGCTTAGCGGCCGGGCTTCAGTACTTC. Its protein is CASSLAAGLQYF.

This clonotype was detected many times. This chain uses TRBV29-1 with TRBJ2-1; 13 bases align to TRBD2. V was pared by 4 bases and J by 4 bases, with 10 bases of the junction left unmatched. The CDR3 totals 17 residues. Germline V gene sequence: CDR1 SQVTM, CDR2 ANQGSEA. The CDR3 nucleotides read TGCAGCGTTGCAGGGACTAGCGGGGAACTTATATACAATGAGCAGTTCTTC. Amino acids: CSVAGTSGELIYNEQFF.